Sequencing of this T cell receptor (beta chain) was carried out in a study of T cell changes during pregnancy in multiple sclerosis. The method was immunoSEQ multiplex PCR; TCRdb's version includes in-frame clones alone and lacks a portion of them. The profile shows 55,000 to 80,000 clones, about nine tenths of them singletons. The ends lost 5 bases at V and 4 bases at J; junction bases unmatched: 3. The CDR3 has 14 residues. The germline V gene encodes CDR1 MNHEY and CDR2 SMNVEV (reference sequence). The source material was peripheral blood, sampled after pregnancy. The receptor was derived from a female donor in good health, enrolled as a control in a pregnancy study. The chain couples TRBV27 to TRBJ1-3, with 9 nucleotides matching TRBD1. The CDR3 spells CASSRGQGGNTIYF. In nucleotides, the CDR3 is TGTGCCAGCAGTAGGGGACAGGGAGGAAACACCATATATTTT.